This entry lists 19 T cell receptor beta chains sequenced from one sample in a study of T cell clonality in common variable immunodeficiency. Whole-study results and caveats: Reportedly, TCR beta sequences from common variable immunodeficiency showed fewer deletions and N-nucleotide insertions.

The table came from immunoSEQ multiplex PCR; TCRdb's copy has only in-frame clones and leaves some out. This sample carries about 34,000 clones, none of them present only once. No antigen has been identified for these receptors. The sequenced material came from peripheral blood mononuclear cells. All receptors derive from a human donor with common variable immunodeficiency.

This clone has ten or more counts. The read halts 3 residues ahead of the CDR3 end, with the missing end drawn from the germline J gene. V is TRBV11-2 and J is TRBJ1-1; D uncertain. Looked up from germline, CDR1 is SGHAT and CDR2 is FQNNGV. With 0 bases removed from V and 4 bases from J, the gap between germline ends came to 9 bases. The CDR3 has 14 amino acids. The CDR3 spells CASSLDPLGTEAFF. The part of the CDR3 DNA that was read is TGTGCCAGCAGCTTAGACCCACTCGGCACTGAA. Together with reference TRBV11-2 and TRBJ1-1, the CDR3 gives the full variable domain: EAGVAQSPRYKIIEKRQSVAFWCNPISGHATLYWYQQILGQGPKLLIQFQNNGVVDDSQLPKDRFSAERLKGVDSTLKIQPAKLEDSAVYLCASSLDPLGTEAFFGQGTRLTVV.

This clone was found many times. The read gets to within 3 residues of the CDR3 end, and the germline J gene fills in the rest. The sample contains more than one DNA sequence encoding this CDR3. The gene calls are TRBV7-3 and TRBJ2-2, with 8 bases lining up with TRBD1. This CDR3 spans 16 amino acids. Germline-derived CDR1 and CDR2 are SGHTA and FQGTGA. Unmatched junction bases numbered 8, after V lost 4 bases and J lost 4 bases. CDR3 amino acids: CASSSSGGRGTGELFF. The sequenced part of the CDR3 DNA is TGTGCCAGCAGCTCATCAGGGGGCCGTGGCACCGGGGAG.

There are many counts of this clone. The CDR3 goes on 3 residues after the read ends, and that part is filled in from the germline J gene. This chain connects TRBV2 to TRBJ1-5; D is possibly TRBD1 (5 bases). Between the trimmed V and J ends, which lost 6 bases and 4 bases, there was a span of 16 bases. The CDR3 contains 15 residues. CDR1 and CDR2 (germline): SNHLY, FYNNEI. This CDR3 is CASRGGLHGNQPQHF. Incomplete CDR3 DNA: TGTGCCAGCAGGGGGGGACTCCATGGGAATCAGCCC.

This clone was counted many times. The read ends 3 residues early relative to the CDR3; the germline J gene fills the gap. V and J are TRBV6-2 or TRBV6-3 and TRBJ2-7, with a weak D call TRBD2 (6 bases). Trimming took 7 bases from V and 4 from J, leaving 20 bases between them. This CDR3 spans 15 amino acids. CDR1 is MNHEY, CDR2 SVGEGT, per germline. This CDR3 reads CASIRNPLARYEQYF. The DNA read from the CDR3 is TGTGCCAGCATTCGGAACCCCCTAGCGAGGTACGAG.

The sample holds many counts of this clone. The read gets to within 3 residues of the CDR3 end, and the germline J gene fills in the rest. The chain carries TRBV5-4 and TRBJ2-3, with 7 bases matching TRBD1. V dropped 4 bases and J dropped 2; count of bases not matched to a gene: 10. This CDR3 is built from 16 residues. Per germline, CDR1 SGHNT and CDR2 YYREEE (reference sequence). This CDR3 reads CASSRPQGPNTDTQYF. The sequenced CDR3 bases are TGTGCCAGCAGCAGACCACAGGGGCCTAACACAGATACG.

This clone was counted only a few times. CDR3 sequence reads: CASSAQTENIQYF. The part of the CDR3 DNA that was read is TGTGCCAGCAGCGCACAGACGGAGAACATT. V and J are TRBV7-8 and TRBJ2-4; D not resolved. Sequencing ends 3 residues short of the CDR3 end; the germline J gene provides the rest. Germline V gives CDR1 SGHVS, CDR2 FQNEAQ. The V gene lost 5 bases and the J gene lost 7 bases, with 12 bases spanning the gap. This CDR3 has 13 residues. The full variable domain, in which reference TRBV7-8 and TRBJ2-4 provide the parts outside the CDR3, is GAGVSQSPRYKVAKRGQDVALRCDPISGHVSLFWYQQALGQGPEFLTYFQNEAQLDKSGLPSDRFFAERPEGSVSTLKIQRTQQEDSAVYLCASSAQTENIQYFGAGTRLSVL.

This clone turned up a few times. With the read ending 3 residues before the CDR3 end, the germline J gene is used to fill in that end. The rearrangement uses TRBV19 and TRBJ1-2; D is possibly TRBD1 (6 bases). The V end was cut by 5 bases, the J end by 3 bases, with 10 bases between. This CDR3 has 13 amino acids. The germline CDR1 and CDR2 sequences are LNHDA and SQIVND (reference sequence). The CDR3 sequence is CASSLDSYYGYTF. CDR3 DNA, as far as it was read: TGTGCCAGTAGTTTGGACAGTTACTATGGC.

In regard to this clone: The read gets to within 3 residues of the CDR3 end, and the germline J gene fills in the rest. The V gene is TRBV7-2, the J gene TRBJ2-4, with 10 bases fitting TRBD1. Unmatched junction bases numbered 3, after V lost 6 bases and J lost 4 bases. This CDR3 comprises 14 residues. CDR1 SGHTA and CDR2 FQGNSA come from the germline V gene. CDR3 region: CASRRTGGKNIQYF. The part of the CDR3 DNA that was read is TGTGCCAGCAGGCGGACAGGGGGAAAAAACATT. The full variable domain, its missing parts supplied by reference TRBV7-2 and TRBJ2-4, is GAGVSQSPSNKVTEKGKDVELRCDPISGHTALYWYRQSLGQGLEFLIYFQGNSAPDKSGLPSDRFSAERTGGSVSTLTIQRTQQEDSAVYLCASRRTGGKNIQYFGAGTRLSVL.

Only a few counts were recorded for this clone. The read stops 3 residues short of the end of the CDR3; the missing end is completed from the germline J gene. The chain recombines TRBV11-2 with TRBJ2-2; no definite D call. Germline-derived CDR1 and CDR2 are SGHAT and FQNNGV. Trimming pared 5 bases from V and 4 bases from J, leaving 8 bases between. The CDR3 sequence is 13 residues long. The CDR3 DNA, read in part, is TGTGCCAGCAGCGTCAGGCGCACCGGGGAG. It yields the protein CASSVRRTGE. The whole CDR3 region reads CASSVRRTGELFF.

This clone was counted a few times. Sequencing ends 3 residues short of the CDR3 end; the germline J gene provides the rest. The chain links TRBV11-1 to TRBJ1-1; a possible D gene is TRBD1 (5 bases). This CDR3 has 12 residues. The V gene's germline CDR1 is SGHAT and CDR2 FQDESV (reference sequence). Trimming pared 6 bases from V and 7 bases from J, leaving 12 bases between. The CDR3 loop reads CASRILTGEAFF. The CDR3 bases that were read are TGTGCCAGCAGGATACTCACAGGTGAA.

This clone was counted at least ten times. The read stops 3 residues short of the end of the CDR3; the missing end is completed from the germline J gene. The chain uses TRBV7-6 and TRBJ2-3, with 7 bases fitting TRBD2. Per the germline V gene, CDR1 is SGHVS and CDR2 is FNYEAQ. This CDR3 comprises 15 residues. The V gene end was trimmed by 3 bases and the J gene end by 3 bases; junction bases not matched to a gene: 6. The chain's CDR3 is CASSFKAGSTDTQYF. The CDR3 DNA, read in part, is TGTGCCAGCAGCTTCAAAGCGGGGAGTACAGATACG. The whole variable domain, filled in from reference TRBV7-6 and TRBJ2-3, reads GAGVSQSPRYKVTKRGQDVALRCDPISGHVSLYWYRQALGQGPEFLTYFNYEAQQDKSGLPNDRFSAERPEGSISTLTIQRTEQRDSAMYRCASSFKAGSTDTQYFGPGTRLTVL.

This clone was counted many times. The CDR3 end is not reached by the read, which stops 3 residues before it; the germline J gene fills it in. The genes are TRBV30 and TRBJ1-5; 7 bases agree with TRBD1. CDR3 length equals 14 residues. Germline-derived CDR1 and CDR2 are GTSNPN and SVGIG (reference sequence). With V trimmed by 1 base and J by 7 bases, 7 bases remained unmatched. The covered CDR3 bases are TGTGCCTGGAGTGGGGGGCAGGGGGTGCAGCCC. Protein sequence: CAWSGGQGVQP. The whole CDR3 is CAWSGGQGVQPQHF.

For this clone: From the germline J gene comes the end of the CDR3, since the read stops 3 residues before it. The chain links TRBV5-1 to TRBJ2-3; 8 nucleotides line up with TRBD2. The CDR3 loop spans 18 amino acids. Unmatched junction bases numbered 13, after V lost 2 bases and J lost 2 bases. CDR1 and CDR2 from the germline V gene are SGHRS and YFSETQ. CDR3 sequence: CASSFPLRGAGDTDTQYF. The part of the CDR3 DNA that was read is TGCGCCAGCAGCTTCCCCCTTCGAGGAGCGGGAGACACAGATACG.

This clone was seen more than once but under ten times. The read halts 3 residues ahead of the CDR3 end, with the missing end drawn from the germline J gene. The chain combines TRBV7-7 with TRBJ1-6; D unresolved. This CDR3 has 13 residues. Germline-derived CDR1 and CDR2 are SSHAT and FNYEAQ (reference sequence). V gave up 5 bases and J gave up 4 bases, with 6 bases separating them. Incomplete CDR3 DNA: TGTGCCAGCAGCCTTAGATATAATTCACCC. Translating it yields CASSLRYNSP. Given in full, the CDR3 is CASSLRYNSPLHF.

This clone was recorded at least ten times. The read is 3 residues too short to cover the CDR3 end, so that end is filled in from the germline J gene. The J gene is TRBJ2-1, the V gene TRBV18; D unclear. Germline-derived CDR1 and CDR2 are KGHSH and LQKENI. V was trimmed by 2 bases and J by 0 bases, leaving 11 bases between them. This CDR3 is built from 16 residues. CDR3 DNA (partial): TGTGCCAGCTCACCAGGCCAGGATAGCTCCTACAATGAG. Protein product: CASSPGQDSSYNE. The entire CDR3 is CASSPGQDSSYNEQFF.

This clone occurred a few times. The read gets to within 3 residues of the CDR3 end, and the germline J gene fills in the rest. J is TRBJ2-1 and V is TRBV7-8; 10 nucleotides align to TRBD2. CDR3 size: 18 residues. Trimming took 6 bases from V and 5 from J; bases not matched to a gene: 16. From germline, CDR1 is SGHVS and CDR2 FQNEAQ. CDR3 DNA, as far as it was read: TGTGCCAGCAGATCGATCCTACCCGCTAGCGGGAGCGACAATGAG. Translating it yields CASRSILPASGSDNE. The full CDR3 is CASRSILPASGSDNEQFF.

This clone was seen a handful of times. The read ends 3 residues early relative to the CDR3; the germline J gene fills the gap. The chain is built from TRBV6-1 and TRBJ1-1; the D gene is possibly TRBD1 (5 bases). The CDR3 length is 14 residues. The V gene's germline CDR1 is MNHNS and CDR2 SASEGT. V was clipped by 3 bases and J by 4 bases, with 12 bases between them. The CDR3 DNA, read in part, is TGTGCCAGCAGTGACAGGGCTTTCGGCACTGAA. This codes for CASSDRAFGTE. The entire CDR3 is CASSDRAFGTEAFF.

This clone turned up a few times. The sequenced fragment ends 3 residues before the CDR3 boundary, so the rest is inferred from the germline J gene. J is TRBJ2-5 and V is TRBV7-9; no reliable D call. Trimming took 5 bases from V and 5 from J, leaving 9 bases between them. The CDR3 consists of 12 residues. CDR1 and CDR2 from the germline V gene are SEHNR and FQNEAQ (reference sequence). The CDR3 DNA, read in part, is TGTGCCAGCAGCCCAAGCGCCGAGACC. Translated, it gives CASSPSAET. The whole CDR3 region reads CASSPSAETQYF.

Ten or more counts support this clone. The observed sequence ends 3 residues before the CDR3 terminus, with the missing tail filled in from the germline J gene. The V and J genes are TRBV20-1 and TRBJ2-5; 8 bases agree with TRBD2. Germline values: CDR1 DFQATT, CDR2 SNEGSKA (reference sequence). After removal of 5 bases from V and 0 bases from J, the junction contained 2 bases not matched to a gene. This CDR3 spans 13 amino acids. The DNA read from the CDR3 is TGCAGTGCTGTAGCGGGAAACCAAGAGACC. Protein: CSAVAGNQET. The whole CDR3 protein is CSAVAGNQETQYF.